The 30 T cell receptor beta chains in this list originate from one sample, sequenced in a study of blood T cell repertoires in COVID-19. Generated by immunoSEQ multiplex PCR, the TCRdb table keeps only in-frame clones and is missing some. The sample shows some 200,000 clones, approximately 91% of them seen only once. Sequencing used PBMCs or T cells enriched from blood (not recorded which). Receptors were obtained from a young woman who had recovered from COVID-19.

For the CDR3, the DNA is TGTGCCAGCAGTTATGGCCGGTCCGGGGGGCCCTACACCTTC. As protein: CASSYGRSGGPYTF. The genes are TRBV27 and TRBJ1-2; D is possibly TRBD1 (6 bases). CDR1 and CDR2 from the germline V gene are MNHEY and SMNVEV (reference sequence). This CDR3 is 14 amino acids long. Trimming cost V 4 bases and J 10 bases, with 19 bases left between them.

The chain has TRBV28 and TRBJ2-1; no definite D call. Germline CDR1 is MDHEN and CDR2 is SYDVKM. V lost 3 bases, J lost 5 bases, and 11 bases lay in between. CDR3 length: 14 amino acids. The CDR3 bases are TGTGCCAGCAGTTTTTCTTCGGAGAACAATGAGCAGTTCTTC. Amino acids: CASSFSSENNEQFF.

The V call is TRBV28, the J call TRBJ2-2, with 8 positions matching TRBD2. Germline lookup yields CDR1 MDHEN and CDR2 SYDVKM. The CDR3 loop spans 17 amino acids. V shed 10 bases and J 0 bases; nucleotides not matched to a gene: 13. CDR3 nucleotides: TGTGCCACAACGACTAGCGCGTTGAGTGCGAACACCGGGGAGCTGTTTTTT. Its protein product is CATTTSALSANTGELFF.

In its sample, this clone was seen a few times. V and J are TRBV5-4 and TRBJ2-1, with D possibly being TRBD1 (5 bases). V was cut by 0 bases and J by 3 bases, with 10 bases left in between. CDR1 is SGHNT and CDR2 is YYREEE in the germline V gene (reference sequence). The CDR3 consists of 15 residues. The chain's CDR3 is CASSLGVGDYNEQFF. The CDR3 DNA reads TGTGCCAGCAGCTTGGGGGTAGGGGACTACAATGAGCAGTTCTTC.

The CDR3 loop is CSVEDSHIQYF. In DNA form, the CDR3 reads TGCAGCGTTGAAGATAGCCACATTCAGTACTTC. This chain uses TRBV29-1 with TRBJ2-4; D not certain. The germline CDR1 and CDR2 sequences are SQVTM and ANQGSEA. The CDR3 extends over 11 amino acids. V was trimmed by 0 bases and J by 8 bases, leaving 5 bases between them. Filled out from reference TRBV29-1 and TRBJ2-4, the complete variable domain reads SAVISQKPSRDICQRGTSLTIQCQVDSQVTMMFWYRQQPGQSLTLIATANQGSEATYESGFVIDKFPISRPNLTFSTLTVSNMSPEDSSIYLCSVEDSHIQYFGAGTRLSVL.

V is TRBV30 and J is TRBJ1-1, with TRBD1 matching over 7 bases. The CDR3 sequence is 13 residues long. Germline CDR1 and CDR2: GTSNPN and SVGIG (reference sequence). The ends lost 5 bases at V and 4 bases at J; junction bases unmatched: 7. CDR3 sequence: CAWGAQGITEAFF. CDR3 coding DNA: TGTGCCTGGGGAGCACAGGGGATCACTGAAGCTTTCTTT.

This clone was counted only a few times. This sequence joins TRBV4-2 and TRBJ2-7, with 10 bases aligning to TRBD2. The CDR3 runs 15 residues. The germline V gene has CDR1 LGHNA and CDR2 YNFKEQ. J was trimmed by 2 bases and V by 3 bases; bases with no gene match: 4. The CDR3 loop reads CASSQLAGEPYEQYF. In nucleotides, the CDR3 is TGTGCCAGCAGCCAGCTAGCGGGGGAGCCCTACGAGCAGTACTTC.

The chain links TRBV28 to TRBJ2-1; D is perhaps TRBD2 (5 bases). Germline V gene data show CDR1 as MDHEN and CDR2 as SYDVKM. V dropped 8 bases and J dropped 6 bases, with 23 bases sitting between them. The CDR3 totals 16 residues. The CDR3 here is CASSGNPRVPFNEQFF. The DNA for the CDR3 is TGTGCCAGCTCGGGGAATCCAAGGGTCCCCTTCAATGAGCAGTTCTTC.

The V and J genes are TRBV27 and TRBJ1-6, with D unresolved. V was clipped by 3 bases and J by 14 bases, with 14 bases between them. Germline-derived CDR1 and CDR2 are MNHEY and SMNVEV (reference sequence). The CDR3 extends over 13 amino acids. The CDR3 region is CASSLGPPWALHF. CDR3 DNA sequence: TGTGCCAGCAGTTTGGGCCCGCCTTGGGCCCTCCACTTT.

The J gene is TRBJ2-7, the V gene TRBV28, with D maybe TRBD1 (6 bases). The CDR3 covers 12 residues. Germline values: CDR1 MDHEN, CDR2 SYDVKM. The V end was cut by 7 bases, the J end by 7 bases, with 14 bases between. As DNA, the CDR3 is TGTGCCAGCACCGGGACACCGAGGGAGCAGTACTTC. Translation gives CASTGTPREQYF.

This clone was detected once. The chain joins TRBV4-2 to TRBJ2-1; tentatively, D is TRBD2 (5 bases). The CDR3 is 17 amino acids. From germline, CDR1 is LGHNA and CDR2 YNFKEQ. Trimming stripped 3 bases from V and 4 bases from J, with 19 bases between. The CDR3 DNA sequence: TGTGCCAGCAGCCACACGGGGAAGCGGAAAGGGTACAATGAGCAGTTCTTC. Translation: CASSHTGKRKGYNEQFF.

This clone showed up just a few times. The chain links TRBV6-2 or TRBV6-3 to TRBJ2-7; weak D call: TRBD1 (5 bases). Germline V gives CDR1 MNHEY, CDR2 SVGEGT. CDR3 length: 16 residues. Between the trimmed V and J ends, which lost 4 bases and 3 bases, there was a span of 19 bases. DNA of the CDR3: TGTGCCAGCAGTTCCGAGGCAGGGCCCCACGGCTACGAGCAGTACTTC. Its protein is CASSSEAGPHGYEQYF.

This clone came up once. The chain combines TRBV30 with TRBJ2-1; the match to TRBD2 covers 8 bases. J gave up 8 bases and V 5 bases, and 8 bases lay outside the gene matches. In germline, CDR1 is GTSNPN, CDR2 SVGIG (reference sequence). The CDR3 consists of 13 residues. The CDR3 coding sequence is TGTGCCTGGGCCTTTAGCGGGATGGATGAGCAGTTCTTC. Its protein is CAWAFSGMDEQFF. The entire variable domain, with the rest obtained from reference TRBV30 and TRBJ2-1, is as follows: SQTIHQWPATLVQPVGSPLSLECTVEGTSNPNLYWYRQAAGRGLQLLFYSVGIGQISSEVPQNLSASRPQDRQFILSSKKLLLSDSGFYLCAWAFSGMDEQFFGPGTRLTVL.

V is TRBV2 and J is TRBJ2-7, with TRBD2 matching over 11 bases. Germline assignment: CDR1 SNHLY and CDR2 FYNNEI. V lost 6 bases to trimming and J lost 4 bases; unmatched junction nucleotides: 5. The CDR3 loop spans 14 amino acids. Here the CDR3 reads CASSSGLAGYEQYF. DNA of the CDR3: TGTGCCAGCAGCTCAGGACTAGCGGGTTACGAGCAGTACTTC. Supplemented by reference TRBV2 and TRBJ2-7, the full variable domain reads EPEVTQTPSHQVTQMGQEVILRCVPISNHLYFYWYRQILGQKVEFLVSFYNNEISEKSEIFDDQFSVERPDGSNFTLKIRSTKLEDSAMYFCASSSGLAGYEQYFGPGTRLTVT.

Only a few counts were recorded for this clone. The chain carries TRBV5-4 and TRBJ2-1; D remains ambiguous. Germline CDR1 is SGHNT and CDR2 is YYREEE (reference sequence). The CDR3 sequence is 13 residues long. Trimming pared 0 bases from V and 9 bases from J, leaving 10 bases between. The CDR3 is CASSLESGTEQFF. The DNA of the CDR3 is TGTGCCAGCAGCTTGGAATCGGGTACTGAGCAGTTCTTC.

This clone has just one count. The V call is TRBV14, the J call TRBJ1-2, with 7 bases aligning to TRBD1. Trimming cost V 0 bases and J 1 base; bases outside gene matches: 5. CDR1 is SGHDN and CDR2 is FVKESK in the germline V gene. The CDR3 runs 16 residues. CDR3 region: CASSQDPGQSNYGYTF. The CDR3 DNA is TGTGCCAGCAGCCAAGATCCGGGACAGAGTAACTATGGCTACACCTTC.

This clone was counted only a few times. The chain joins TRBV4-1 to TRBJ1-6; the match to TRBD1 covers 10 bases. The CDR3 is 16 amino acids. Germline CDR1 is MGHRA and CDR2 is YSYEKL. V dropped 4 bases and J dropped 7; count of bases not matched to a gene: 7. In nucleotides, the CDR3 is TGCGCCAGCAGCCCAGACAGGGGGCTCCTGAATTCACCCCTCCACTTT. The encoded protein is CASSPDRGLLNSPLHF.

V usage is TRBV7-9 and J usage is TRBJ1-2; D perhaps matches TRBD1 (6 bases). The CDR3 covers 15 residues. V was clipped by 2 bases and J by 3 bases, with 13 bases between them. The germline CDR1 and CDR2 sequences are SEHNR and FQNEAQ (reference sequence). The CDR3 DNA follows: TGTGCCAGCAGCTTAATGACGCGGGGGCACTATGGCTACACCTTC. Protein product: CASSLMTRGHYGYTF.

This CDR3 is CASSQVGLAANNEQFF. The CDR3 bases are TGTGCCAGCAGCCAAGTTGGGCTAGCGGCAAACAATGAGCAGTTCTTC. The V and J genes are TRBV3-1 (or the pseudogene TRBV3-2) and TRBJ2-1; 7 bases are shared with TRBD2. V lost 1 base, J lost 5 bases, and 8 bases stayed unmatched. Germline-derived CDR1 and CDR2 are LGHDT and YNNKEL (reference sequence). This CDR3 spans 16 amino acids.

The sample holds one count of this clone. The chain is built from TRBV6-2 or TRBV6-3 and TRBJ2-1; 8 positions agree with TRBD2. Germline CDR1 reads MNHEY; CDR2 reads SVGEGT. The V and J ends lost 2 bases and 10 bases, in that order; junction bases with no gene match: 13. The CDR3 consists of 16 residues. The CDR3 protein is CASSYREAGVLSEQFF. DNA of the CDR3: TGTGCCAGCAGTTACCGGGAAGCGGGAGTTTTATCGGAGCAGTTCTTC.

The rearrangement uses TRBV15 and TRBJ2-7; D possibly corresponds to TRBD1 (6 bases). With 0 bases removed from V and 7 bases from J, the gap between germline ends came to 10 bases. The germline CDR1 and CDR2 sequences are LNHNV and YYDKDF (reference sequence). The CDR3 totals 13 residues. CDR3 sequence: CATSRDLGGEQYF. As DNA, the CDR3 is TGTGCCACCAGCAGAGATTTAGGGGGAGAGCAGTACTTC. Full variable domain (outside the CDR3, taken from reference TRBV15 and TRBJ2-7): DAMVIQNPRYQVTQFGKPVTLSCSQTLNHNVMYWYQQKSSQAPKLLFHYYDKDFNNEADTPDNFQSRRPNTSFCFLDIRSPGLGDTAMYLCATSRDLGGEQYFGPGTRLTVT.

V is TRBV7-9 and J is TRBJ1-5; perhaps TRBD1 as D (5 bases). The CDR3 totals 13 residues. Trimming stripped 8 bases from V and 9 bases from J, with 17 bases between. Germline assignment: CDR1 SEHNR and CDR2 FQNEAQ (reference sequence). The CDR3 DNA is TGTGCCAGCGCCGGGGGAGGGTCGGGGCCCCAGCATTTT. Protein product: CASAGGGSGPQHF.

The rearrangement links TRBV6-5 to TRBJ2-3; 9 nucleotides align to TRBD1. The V and J ends lost 7 bases and 10 bases, in that order; junction bases with no gene match: 12. This CDR3 has 14 amino acids. Germline values: CDR1 MNHEY, CDR2 SVGAGI. CDR3 sequence (DNA): TGTGCCAGCATGGGGACAGGGTCAGGAAGGGCGCAGTATTTT. The encoded protein is CASMGTGSGRAQYF.

The genes are TRBV7-3 and TRBJ2-4; perhaps TRBD2 as D (6 bases). Looked up from germline, CDR1 is SGHTA and CDR2 is FQGTGA. CDR3 length equals 15 residues. Trimming stripped 0 bases from V and 1 base from J, with 7 bases between. The CDR3: CASSLTGGAKNIQYF. As DNA, the CDR3 is TGTGCCAGCAGCTTAACTGGGGGGGCCAAAAACATTCAGTACTTC.

V is TRBV4-1 and J is TRBJ1-2; TRBD1 aligns across 7 bases. The CDR3 totals 14 residues. V lost 0 bases and J lost 4; bases outside the gene matches: 2. Germline lookup yields CDR1 MGHRA and CDR2 YSYEKL. The CDR3 nucleotides read TGCGCCAGCAGCCAAGAGACAGGGACCTATGGCTACACCTTC. Amino acids: CASSQETGTYGYTF.

The chain joins TRBV5-1 to TRBJ2-7; maybe TRBD1 (5 bases). The ends were cut back, 4 bases at V and 1 base at J, with 9 bases in the middle. The CDR3 loop spans 13 amino acids. Germline V CDR1 and CDR2: SGHRS, YFSETQ. CDR3 loop: CASSPGISYEQYF. CDR3 nucleotides: TGCGCCAGCAGCCCAGGGATATCCTACGAGCAGTACTTC. Full variable domain (rest looked up from reference TRBV5-1 and TRBJ2-7): KAGVTQTPRYLIKTRGQQVTLSCSPISGHRSVSWYQQTPGQGLQFLFEYFSETQRNKGNFPGRFSGRQFSNSRSEMNVSTLELGDSALYLCASSPGISYEQYFGPGTRLTVT.

The J gene is TRBJ2-1, the V gene TRBV9, with D unclear. Trimming pared 0 bases from V and 4 bases from J, leaving 5 bases between. CDR1 is SGDLS, CDR2 YYNGEE, per germline. The CDR3 runs 13 residues. The CDR3 spells CASSVETYNEQFF. The CDR3 DNA reads TGTGCCAGCAGCGTAGAGACTTACAATGAGCAGTTCTTC.

This clone was recorded a few times. V usage is TRBV3-1 (or the pseudogene TRBV3-2) and J usage is TRBJ1-2; 10 nucleotides line up with TRBD1. V lost 7 bases, J lost 5 bases, and 7 bases stayed unmatched. The CDR3 is made up of 14 amino acids. Per germline, CDR1 LGHDT and CDR2 YNNKEL (reference sequence). In DNA form, the CDR3 reads TGTGCCAGCAACAGACAGGGGGCGGAATATGGCTACACCTTC. It codes for CASNRQGAEYGYTF.

This chain connects TRBV5-4 to TRBJ2-7, with 10 bases fitting TRBD2. Germline values: CDR1 SGHNT, CDR2 YYREEE (reference sequence). V shed 1 base, J shed 6 bases, and the junction held 4 bases outside the gene matches. The CDR3 length is 14 residues. CDR3 residues: CASSLLAGASEQYF. CDR3 bases: TGTGCCAGCAGCTTGCTAGCGGGAGCGAGCGAGCAGTACTTC. The variable domain in full, with the rest retrieved from reference TRBV5-4 and TRBJ2-7, is ETGVTQSPTHLIKTRGQQVTLRCSSQSGHNTVSWYQQALGQGPQFIFQYYREEENGRGNFPPRFSGLQFPNYSSELNVNALELDDSALYLCASSLLAGASEQYFGPGTRLTVT.

Regarding this clone: The same CDR3 arises from other DNA sequences in this sample as well. The chain recombines TRBV9 with TRBJ1-1; perhaps TRBD1 as D (5 bases). The germline gives CDR1 SGDLS, CDR2 YYNGEE. The V end lost 0 bases, the J end lost 4 bases, and 10 bases lay between the germline ends. This CDR3 is built from 14 residues. This chain's CDR3 is CASSVGQGGTEAFF. In DNA form, the CDR3 reads TGTGCCAGCAGCGTAGGGCAGGGCGGCACTGAAGCTTTCTTT.